This entry describes one T cell receptor (beta chain). This sample was taken from a study of blood T cell repertoires in COVID-19. Study at large: Acute and convalescent COVID-19 samples came from the United States, Italy and Spain. PBMCs, B-cell-depleted T cells, or T cells provided the cDNA or gDNA that made up the material.

Original analysis: Estimation of nucleated cell counts was performed using reference gene primer amplification. Measured with immunoSEQ multiplex PCR; TCRdb has only the in-frame clones, and not every one. The D gene and trimming were derived from the DNA, and the V and J assignments and clone size from that table. The sample has over 250,000 clones, more than 85% seen once. The V gene lost 0 bases and the J gene lost 9 bases, with 6 bases spanning the gap. This CDR3 spans 12 amino acids. Seattle patient enrollment occurred during active infection, with longitudinal follow-up thereafter. The chain recombines TRBV12-3 or TRBV12-4 with TRBJ2-1; the D gene is possibly TRBD1 (5 bases). The sample consisted of peripheral blood. This TCR was sampled from a person under 35 with COVID-19, enrolled during active disease. The CDR3 sequence is CASSLAQGEQFF. As DNA, the CDR3 is TGTGCCAGCAGTTTAGCGCAGGGTGAGCAGTTCTTC.